A selection of T cell receptor beta chains follows, all from one sample in a study of T-cell memory formation after mild COVID-19. MiXCR, run by TCRdb on the 5' RACE reads, gives a single entry per CDR3 protein. Of just under 350,000 distinct CDR3 sequences in the sample, 10% to 15% were seen once. The material sequenced was PBMCs or a T cell subset sorted from them (not recorded which). The receptor source for this set is a man between 18 and 35 years old who had mild COVID-19 (a few samples of this study predate the infection). Cell type and time point are not known. Both conserved end residues are part of each CDR3. D genes are given only for firm matches. Clone size is given for some rows only: seen once, a few or many times, or a class if the clone is expanded.

clone_size j_call v_call d_call cdr3_nt cdr3_aa
. TRBJ1-4 TRBV7-9 TRBD1 TGTGCCAGCAGCTCCCACAGGGGCCACCCTGCAACTAATGAAAAACTGTTTTTT CASSSHRGHPATNEKLFF
few TRBJ2-1 TRBV4-3 TRBD1 TGCGCCAGCAGCCTAGACTACAGGGGTCAGCTTTCGAATGAGCAGTTCTTC CASSLDYRGQLSNEQFF
few TRBJ2-3 TRBV7-2 . TGTGCCAGCAGCTTAGGCCAGGCCTCTAGCACAGATACGCAGTATTTT CASSLGQASSTDTQYF
. TRBJ2-2 TRBV5-1 . TGCGCCAGCAATCCTCAGTGGAACACCGGGGAGCTGTTTTTT CASNPQWNTGELFF
. TRBJ1-4 TRBV12-3/TRBV12-4 . TGTGCCAGCAGTTTAATAAGTTCGAGGGGGACCGGATTGGGGAAACTGTTTTTT CASSLISSRGTGLGKLFF
. TRBJ1-2 TRBV4-3 . TGCGCCAGCAGCCAAGATTTTTGGGTTCGCTATGGCTACACCTTC CASSQDFWVRYGYTF
few TRBJ1-1 TRBV3-1 TRBD1 TGTGCCAGCAGCCATTGGGACAGGGCCACTGAAGCTTTCTTT CASSHWDRATEAFF
few TRBJ1-1 TRBV18 . TGTGCCAGCTCACCACCTTTCGGGACTGAAGCTTTCTTT CASSPPFGTEAFF
once TRBJ2-3 TRBV5-1 . TGCGCCAGCAGCTTGGAGGGCAGCCGCACAGATACGCAGTATTTT CASSLEGSRTDTQYF
many TRBJ2-7 TRBV27 TRBD1 TGTGCCAGCAGTAAGACCGGGACAGGGGGCCACGAGCAGTACTTC CASSKTGTGGHEQYF
. TRBJ2-1 TRBV9 . TGTGCCAGCAGCAACCGCGTGGGCCCCGGGGGCTCGGACAATGAGCAGTTCTTC CASSNRVGPGGSDNEQFF
few TRBJ2-1 TRBV7-3 . TGTGCCAGCAGCACGACAGGTTCATACAATGAGCAGTTCTTC CASSTTGSYNEQFF
. TRBJ1-6 TRBV10-3 . TGTGCCATCAGTGAGTCGGGAGGGAGGTATAATTCACCCCTCCACTTT CAISESGGRYNSPLHF
. TRBJ2-1 TRBV5-1 . TGCGCCAGCAGTAGTTTAGGCTCACCACCCTCCTACAATGAGCAGTTCTTC CASSSLGSPPSYNEQFF
few TRBJ1-6 TRBV20-1 . TGCAGTGCTACCGGTAGAGGGTTCAGTAATTCACCCCTCCACTTT CSATGRGFSNSPLHF
many TRBJ1-6 TRBV6-5 . TGTGCCAGCAGTTACTCGGGACCGGGCGATTCACCCCTCCACTTT CASSYSGPGDSPLHF
. TRBJ1-1 TRBV27 . TGTGCCAGCAGTTTATACGACGGATCGGCGGCTTTCTTT CASSLYDGSAAFF